The rows below give T cell receptor beta chains drawn from one sample of a study of T cell responses to AZD1222 COVID-19 vaccine. Produced via immunoSEQ multiplex PCR; TCRdb's table is partial and in-frame only. The sample has around 100,000 clones, about 87% seen once; the top ten hold roughly 3%. This material consisted of peripheral blood, taken on day 0 of AZD1222 vaccination. These receptor sequences come from an adult in good health. Each CDR3 is given with its conserved first and last residue. Each record gives: V gene, clone size, CDR3 protein. Expanded clones get a size class; other rows say once, few or many, or leave the size out.

v_call: TRBV19; clone_size: NA; cdr3_aa: CASSGGQEGLYGYTF
v_call: TRBV5-4; clone_size: NA; cdr3_aa: CASSLEVGSYEQYF
v_call: TRBV9; clone_size: NA; cdr3_aa: CASSVGLAGGETQYF
v_call: TRBV5-1; clone_size: NA; cdr3_aa: CASSPTTGGPTDTQYF
v_call: TRBV5-4; clone_size: NA; cdr3_aa: CASSLRGPVDRGHYGYTF
v_call: TRBV19; clone_size: NA; cdr3_aa: CASSSNLAGGLYEQFF
v_call: TRBV2; clone_size: NA; cdr3_aa: CASSARDSTYDGYTF
v_call: TRBV4-3; clone_size: NA; cdr3_aa: CASSQEDRGLSPLHF
v_call: TRBV7-9; clone_size: once; cdr3_aa: CASSLVGQGSEKLFF
v_call: TRBV6-2/TRBV6-3; clone_size: NA; cdr3_aa: CASSYPPDRTNYGYTF
v_call: TRBV29-1; clone_size: NA; cdr3_aa: CSVPDGRGADTQYF
v_call: TRBV2; clone_size: NA; cdr3_aa: CASIPPGYNEQFF
v_call: TRBV7-3; clone_size: NA; cdr3_aa: CASSLEPGAPYEQYF
v_call: TRBV19; clone_size: NA; cdr3_aa: CASNKQALRNYGYTF
v_call: TRBV5-4; clone_size: NA; cdr3_aa: CASSRGSGGAGSSEQYF
v_call: TRBV2; clone_size: NA; cdr3_aa: CASNRQGPDTQYF
v_call: TRBV7-9; clone_size: NA; cdr3_aa: CASSFNSVNTEAFF
v_call: TRBV3-1/TRBV3-2; clone_size: few; cdr3_aa: CASSQVKETQYF
v_call: TRBV18; clone_size: NA; cdr3_aa: CASSPYDRANTEAFF
v_call: TRBV19; clone_size: NA; cdr3_aa: CASSGTGNTGELFF
v_call: TRBV6-5; clone_size: NA; cdr3_aa: CASTRTSVFNEKLFF
v_call: TRBV7-7; clone_size: NA; cdr3_aa: CASSPLAGPALHEQFF
v_call: TRBV6-2/TRBV6-3; clone_size: NA; cdr3_aa: CASSREQRNTEAFF
v_call: TRBV18; clone_size: NA; cdr3_aa: CASSSQGMNTEAFF
v_call: TRBV20-1; clone_size: NA; cdr3_aa: CREGFGYTF
v_call: TRBV6-6; clone_size: NA; cdr3_aa: CASARVGNQPQHF
v_call: TRBV2; clone_size: NA; cdr3_aa: CASRITGDGYTF
v_call: TRBV3-1/TRBV3-2; clone_size: NA; cdr3_aa: CASSHPGTTYEKLFF
v_call: TRBV5-5; clone_size: NA; cdr3_aa: CASSSMGTGGATGANVLTF
v_call: TRBV4-3; clone_size: NA; cdr3_aa: CASSQEFTGGGREKLFF
v_call: TRBV20-1; clone_size: NA; cdr3_aa: CSAFRNTEAFF
v_call: TRBV19; clone_size: NA; cdr3_aa: CASSILLGGSSGNTIYF
v_call: TRBV28; clone_size: NA; cdr3_aa: CASSSTGNKKDEKLFF
v_call: TRBV29-1; clone_size: NA; cdr3_aa: CSAGYRGTDTQYF
v_call: TRBV18; clone_size: NA; cdr3_aa: CASSADTQYF
v_call: TRBV5-4; clone_size: NA; cdr3_aa: CASSLDGSPLGSPLHF
v_call: TRBV7-2; clone_size: NA; cdr3_aa: CASSSREMNTEAFF
v_call: TRBV19; clone_size: NA; cdr3_aa: CASSMLYRVGNGYTF
v_call: TRBV15; clone_size: NA; cdr3_aa: CATSRTRTGLDISYGNQPQHF
v_call: TRBV9; clone_size: NA; cdr3_aa: CASSVQGADGYTF
v_call: TRBV19; clone_size: few; cdr3_aa: CASSIETGYYEQYF
v_call: TRBV9; clone_size: NA; cdr3_aa: CASRRLAGELFF